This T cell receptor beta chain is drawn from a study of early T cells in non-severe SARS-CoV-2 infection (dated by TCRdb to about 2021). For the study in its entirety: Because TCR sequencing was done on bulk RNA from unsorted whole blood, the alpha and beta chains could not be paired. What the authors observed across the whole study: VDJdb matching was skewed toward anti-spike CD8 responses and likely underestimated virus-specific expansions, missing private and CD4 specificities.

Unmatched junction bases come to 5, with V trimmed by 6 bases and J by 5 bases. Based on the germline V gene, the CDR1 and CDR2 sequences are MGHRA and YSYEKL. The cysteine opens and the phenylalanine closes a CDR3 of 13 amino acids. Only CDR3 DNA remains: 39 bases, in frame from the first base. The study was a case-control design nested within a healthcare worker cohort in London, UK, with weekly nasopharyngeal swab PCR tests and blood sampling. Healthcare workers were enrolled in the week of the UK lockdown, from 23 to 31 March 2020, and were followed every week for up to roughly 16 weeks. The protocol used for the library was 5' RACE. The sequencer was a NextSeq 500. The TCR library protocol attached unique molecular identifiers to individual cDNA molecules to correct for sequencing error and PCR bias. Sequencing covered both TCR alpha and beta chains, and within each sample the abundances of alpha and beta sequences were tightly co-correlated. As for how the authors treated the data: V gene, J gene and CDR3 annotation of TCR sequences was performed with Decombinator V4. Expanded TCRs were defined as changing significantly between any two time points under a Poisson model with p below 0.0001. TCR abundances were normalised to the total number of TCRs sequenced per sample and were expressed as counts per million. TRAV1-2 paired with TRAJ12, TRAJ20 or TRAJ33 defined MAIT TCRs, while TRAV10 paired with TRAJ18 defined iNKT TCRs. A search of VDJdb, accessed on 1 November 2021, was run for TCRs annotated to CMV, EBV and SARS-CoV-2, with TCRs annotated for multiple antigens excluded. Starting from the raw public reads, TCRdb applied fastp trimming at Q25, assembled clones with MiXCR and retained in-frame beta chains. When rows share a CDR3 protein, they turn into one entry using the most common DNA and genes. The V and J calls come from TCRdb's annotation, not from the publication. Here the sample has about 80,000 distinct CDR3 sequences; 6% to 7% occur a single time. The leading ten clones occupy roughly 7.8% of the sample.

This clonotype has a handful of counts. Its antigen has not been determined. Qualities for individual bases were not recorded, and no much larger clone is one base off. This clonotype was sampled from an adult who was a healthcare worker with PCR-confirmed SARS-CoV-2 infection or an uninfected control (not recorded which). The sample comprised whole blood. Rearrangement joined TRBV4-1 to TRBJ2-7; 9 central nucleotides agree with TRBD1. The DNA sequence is TGCGCCAGCAGGGACAGGGGTTGGAACGAGCAGTACTTC. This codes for CASRDRGWNEQYF.